This T cell receptor (beta chain) was documented in a study of T-cell memory formation after mild COVID-19. Study at large: Largely donor-specific TCR clusters were found. Study-level points and caveats: Contracting clones from day 15 to 85 had balanced CD4/CD8; later expanders favoured CD4+. The pre-infection memory compartment contained some responding clones, suggesting cross-reactive memory joined. CD4+ clones that contracted lay mainly in CM and EM; CD8+ ones lay in EMRA.

This clonotype occurred once. Antigen unknown. This CDR3 spans 16 amino acids. Germline CDR1 is MNHNY and CDR2 is SVGAGI (reference sequence). Trimming cost V 2 bases and J 0 bases, with 10 bases left between them. TCRdb re-analysed the 5' RACE reads in MiXCR, keeping a single row per CDR3 protein. The profile shows hundreds of thousands of distinct CDR3 sequences, around 20% of them singletons. The TCR originated in an adult woman who had mild COVID-19 (a few samples of this study predate the infection). Cell type and time point are not known. The J gene is TRBJ2-2, the V gene TRBV6-6; the D is unclear. The source material was PBMCs or a T cell subset sorted from them (not recorded which). Here the CDR3 reads CASSYDWGTNTGELFF. The CDR3 DNA follows: TGTGCCAGCAGTTACGATTGGGGTACGAACACCGGGGAGCTGTTTTTT.